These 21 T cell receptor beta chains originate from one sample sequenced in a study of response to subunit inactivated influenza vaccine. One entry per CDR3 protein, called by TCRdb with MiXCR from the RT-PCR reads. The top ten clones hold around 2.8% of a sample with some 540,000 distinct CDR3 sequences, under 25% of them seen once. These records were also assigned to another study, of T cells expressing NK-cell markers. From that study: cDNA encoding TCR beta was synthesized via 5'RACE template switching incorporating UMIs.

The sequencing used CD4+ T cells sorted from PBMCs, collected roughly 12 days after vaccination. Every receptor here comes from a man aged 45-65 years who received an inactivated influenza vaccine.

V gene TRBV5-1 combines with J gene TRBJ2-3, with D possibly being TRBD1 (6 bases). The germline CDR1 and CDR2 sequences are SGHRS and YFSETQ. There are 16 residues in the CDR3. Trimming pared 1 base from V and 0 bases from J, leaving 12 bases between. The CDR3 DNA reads TGCGCCAGCAGCTTGACCGGGACATGGAGCACAGATACGCAGTATTTT. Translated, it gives CASSLTGTWSTDTQYF. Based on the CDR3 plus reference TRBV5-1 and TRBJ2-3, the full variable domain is KAGVTQTPRYLIKTRGQQVTLSCSPISGHRSVSWYQQTPGQGLQFLFEYFSETQRNKGNFPGRFSGRQFSNSRSEMNVSTLELGDSALYLCASSLTGTWSTDTQYFGPGTRLTVL.

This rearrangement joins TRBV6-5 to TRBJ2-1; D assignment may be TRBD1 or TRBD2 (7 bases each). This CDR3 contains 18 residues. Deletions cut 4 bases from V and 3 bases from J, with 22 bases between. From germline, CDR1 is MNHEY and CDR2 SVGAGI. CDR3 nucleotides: TGTGCCAGCAGTTCTCCGCCGAAGGGGGCGGGAGTCTACAATGAGCAGTTCTTC. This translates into CASSSPPKGAGVYNEQFF.

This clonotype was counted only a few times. Here the CDR3 reads CASSTGTGPYEQYF. Here the CDR3 DNA reads TGTGCCAGCTCCACCGGGACAGGTCCCTACGAGCAGTACTTC. The V and J genes are TRBV18 and TRBJ2-7, with 8 nucleotides matching TRBD1. CDR1 KGHSH and CDR2 LQKENI come from the germline V gene. V was pared by 6 bases and J by 2 bases, with 6 bases of the junction left unmatched. The CDR3 is 14 amino acids.

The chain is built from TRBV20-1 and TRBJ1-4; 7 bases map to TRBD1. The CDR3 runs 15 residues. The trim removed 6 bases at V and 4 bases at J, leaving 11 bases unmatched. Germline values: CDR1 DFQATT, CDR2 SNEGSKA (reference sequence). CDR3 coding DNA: TGCAGTGCGATACCGACAGGGCAGATTAATGAAAAACTGTTTTTT. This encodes CSAIPTGQINEKLFF.

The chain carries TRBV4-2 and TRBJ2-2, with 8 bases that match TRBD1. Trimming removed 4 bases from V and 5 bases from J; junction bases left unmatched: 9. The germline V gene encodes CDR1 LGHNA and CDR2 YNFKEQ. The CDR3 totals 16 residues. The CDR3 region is CASSPGDRGETGELFF. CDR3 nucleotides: TGTGCCAGCAGCCCAGGCGACAGGGGTGAAACCGGGGAGCTGTTTTTT.

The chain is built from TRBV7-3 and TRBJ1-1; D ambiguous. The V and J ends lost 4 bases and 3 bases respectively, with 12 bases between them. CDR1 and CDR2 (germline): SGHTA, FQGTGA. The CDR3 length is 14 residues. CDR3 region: CASSSAAGHTEAFF. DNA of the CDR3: TGTGCCAGCAGCTCCGCCGCAGGACACACTGAAGCTTTCTTT.

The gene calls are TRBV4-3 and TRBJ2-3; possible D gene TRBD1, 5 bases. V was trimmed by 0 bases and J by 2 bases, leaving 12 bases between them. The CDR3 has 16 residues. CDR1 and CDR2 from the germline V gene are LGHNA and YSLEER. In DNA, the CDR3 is TGCGCCAGCAGCCAAGAATGGACAACGGCCACAGATACGCAGTATTTT. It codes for CASSQEWTTATDTQYF.

CDR3 in amino acids: CASGRGAPTDTQYF. The CDR3, as DNA: TGCGCCAGCGGACGGGGGGCCCCCACAGATACGCAGTATTTT. This chain joins TRBV4-3 and TRBJ2-3; D perhaps matches TRBD2 (7 bases). Germline CDR1 LGHNA, CDR2 YSLEER. V lost 8 bases to trimming and J lost 2 bases, with 14 bases between them. The CDR3 extends over 14 amino acids.

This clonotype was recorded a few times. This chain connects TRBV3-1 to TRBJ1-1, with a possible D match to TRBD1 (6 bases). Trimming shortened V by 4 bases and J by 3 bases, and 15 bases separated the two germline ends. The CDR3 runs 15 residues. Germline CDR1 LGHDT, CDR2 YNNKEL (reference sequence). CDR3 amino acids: CASSPPTGGYTEAFF. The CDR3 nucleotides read TGTGCCAGCAGCCCCCCGACAGGCGGATACACTGAAGCTTTCTTT. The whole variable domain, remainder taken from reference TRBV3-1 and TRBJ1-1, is DTAVSQTPKYLVTQMGNDKSIKCEQNLGHDTMYWYKQDSKKFLKIMFSYNNKELIINETVPNRFSPKSPDKAHLNLHINSLELGDSAVYFCASSPPTGGYTEAFFGQGTRLTVV.

CDR3 coding DNA: TGTGCCACCAGCAGAGCCGGGACTACCAACAACGAGCAGTACTTC. Translated, it gives CATSRAGTTNNEQYF. The rearrangement uses TRBV15 and TRBJ2-7; 7 bases match TRBD2. This CDR3 contains 15 residues. Losses at the gene ends were 1 base for V and 5 bases for J; bases not matched to a gene: 8. Per the germline V gene, CDR1 is LNHNV and CDR2 is YYDKDF (reference sequence).

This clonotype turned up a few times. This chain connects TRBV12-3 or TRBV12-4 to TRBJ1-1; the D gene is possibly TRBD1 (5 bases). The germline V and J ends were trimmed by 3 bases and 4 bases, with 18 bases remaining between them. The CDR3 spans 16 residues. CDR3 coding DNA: TGTGCCAGCAGTTTGGAGGGGAGTTGGGCGGGCACTGAAGCTTTCTTT. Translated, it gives CASSLEGSWAGTEAFF.

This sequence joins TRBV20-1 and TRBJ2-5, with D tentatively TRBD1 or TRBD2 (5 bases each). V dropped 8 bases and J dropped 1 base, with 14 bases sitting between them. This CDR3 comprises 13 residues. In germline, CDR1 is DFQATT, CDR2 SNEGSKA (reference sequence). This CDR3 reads CSPSPGAQETQYF. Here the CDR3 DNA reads TGCAGTCCAAGTCCCGGGGCCCAAGAGACCCAGTACTTC.

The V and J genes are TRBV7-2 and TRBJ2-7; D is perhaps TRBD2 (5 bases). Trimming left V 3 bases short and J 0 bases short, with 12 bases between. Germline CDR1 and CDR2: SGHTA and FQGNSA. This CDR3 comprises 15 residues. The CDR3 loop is CASSFVTKPSYEQYF. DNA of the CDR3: TGTGCCAGCAGCTTCGTGACTAAACCCTCCTACGAGCAGTACTTC.

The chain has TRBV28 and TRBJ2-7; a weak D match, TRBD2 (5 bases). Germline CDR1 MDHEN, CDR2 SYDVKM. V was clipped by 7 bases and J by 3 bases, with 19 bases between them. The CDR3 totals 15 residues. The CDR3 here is CASNPPGRGLYEQYF. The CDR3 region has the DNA TGTGCCAGCAACCCCCCGGGGAGAGGACTCTACGAGCAGTACTTC. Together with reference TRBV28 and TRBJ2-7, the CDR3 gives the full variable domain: DVKVTQSSRYLVKRTGEKVFLECVQDMDHENMFWYRQDPGLGLRLIYFSYDVKMKEKGDIPEGYSVSREKKERFSLILESASTNQTSMYLCASNPPGRGLYEQYFGPGTRLTVT.

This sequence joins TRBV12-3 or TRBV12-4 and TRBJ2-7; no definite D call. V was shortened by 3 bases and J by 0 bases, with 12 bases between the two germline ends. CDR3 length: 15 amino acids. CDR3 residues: CASSFGLRSSYEQYF. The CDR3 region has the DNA TGTGCCAGCAGTTTTGGGTTAAGGTCCTCCTACGAGCAGTACTTC.

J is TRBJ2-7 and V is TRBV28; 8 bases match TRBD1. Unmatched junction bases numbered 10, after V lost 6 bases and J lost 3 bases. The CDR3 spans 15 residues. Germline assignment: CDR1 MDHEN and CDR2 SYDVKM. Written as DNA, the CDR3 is TGTGCCAGCAGCGGGGTCCAGGGGGCGGTCTACGAGCAGTACTTC. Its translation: CASSGVQGAVYEQYF.

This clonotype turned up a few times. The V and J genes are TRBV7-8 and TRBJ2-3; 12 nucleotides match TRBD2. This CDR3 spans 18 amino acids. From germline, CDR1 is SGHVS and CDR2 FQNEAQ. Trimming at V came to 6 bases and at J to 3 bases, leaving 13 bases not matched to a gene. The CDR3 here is CASSWDVKTSGRTDTQYF. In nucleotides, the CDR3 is TGTGCCAGCAGTTGGGACGTTAAGACTAGCGGGAGAACAGATACGCAGTATTTT.

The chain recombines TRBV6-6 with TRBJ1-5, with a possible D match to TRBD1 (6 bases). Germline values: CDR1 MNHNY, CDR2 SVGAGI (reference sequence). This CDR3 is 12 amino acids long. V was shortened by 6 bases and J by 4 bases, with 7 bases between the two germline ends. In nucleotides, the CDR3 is TGTGCCAGCAGGGGACAAAATCAGCCCCAGCATTTT. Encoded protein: CASRGQNQPQHF.

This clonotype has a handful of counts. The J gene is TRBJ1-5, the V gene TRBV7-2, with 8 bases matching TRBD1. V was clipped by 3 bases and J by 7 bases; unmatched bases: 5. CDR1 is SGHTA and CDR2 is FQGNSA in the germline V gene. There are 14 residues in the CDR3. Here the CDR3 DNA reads TGTGCCAGCAGCTTCGGACAGGGTGTGCAGCCCCAGCATTTT. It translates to CASSFGQGVQPQHF.

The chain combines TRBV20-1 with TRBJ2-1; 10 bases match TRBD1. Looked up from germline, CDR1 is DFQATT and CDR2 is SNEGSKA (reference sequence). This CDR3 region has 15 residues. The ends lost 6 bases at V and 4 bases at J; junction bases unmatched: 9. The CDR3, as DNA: TGCAGTGCCGCTTCCGGGACAGGGGTTTACAATGAGCAGTTCTTC. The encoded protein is CSAASGTGVYNEQFF.

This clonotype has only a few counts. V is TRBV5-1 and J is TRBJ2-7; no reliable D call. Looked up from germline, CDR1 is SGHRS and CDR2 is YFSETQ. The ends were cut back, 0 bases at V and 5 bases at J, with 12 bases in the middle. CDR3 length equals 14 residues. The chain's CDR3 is CASSLAGDVDEQYF. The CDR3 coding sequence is TGCGCCAGCAGCTTGGCCGGAGACGTCGACGAGCAGTACTTC. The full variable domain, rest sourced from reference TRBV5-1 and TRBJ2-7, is KAGVTQTPRYLIKTRGQQVTLSCSPISGHRSVSWYQQTPGQGLQFLFEYFSETQRNKGNFPGRFSGRQFSNSRSEMNVSTLELGDSALYLCASSLAGDVDEQYFGPGTRLTVT.